Given below is one T cell receptor (beta chain) in context. Antigen specificity is unknown. The J segment lost 8 bases and the V segment lost 0 bases, leaving 0 bases of the junction unmatched. Germline-derived CDR1 and CDR2 are SGHTA and FQGNSA. The CDR3 is made up of 13 amino acids. This entry is derived from a study of beta chain features in type 1 diabetes. Findings of the study overall: Compared to healthy donors, patients appeared to have naive, central memory and Treg TCRB repertoires that were more alike.

Every isolated RNA sample was fully reverse transcribed, so sequencing captured expressed TCRB transcripts. Sequencing used immunoSEQ multiplex PCR; TCRdb keeps in-frame clones, though not all of them. Of more than 150,000 clones listed, about an eighth were seen once; the top ten hold 0.62%. All sorted populations exceeded 98% purity. This chain uses TRBV7-2 with TRBJ2-1; 8 bases are shared with TRBD1. The sequenced material came from central memory CD4+ T cells from blood. The source of this sequence is a woman under 30 in good health. The CDR3 sequence: CASSLAQGDEQFF. The CDR3 DNA reads as TGTGCCAGCAGCTTAGCACAGGGGGATGAGCAGTTCTTC.